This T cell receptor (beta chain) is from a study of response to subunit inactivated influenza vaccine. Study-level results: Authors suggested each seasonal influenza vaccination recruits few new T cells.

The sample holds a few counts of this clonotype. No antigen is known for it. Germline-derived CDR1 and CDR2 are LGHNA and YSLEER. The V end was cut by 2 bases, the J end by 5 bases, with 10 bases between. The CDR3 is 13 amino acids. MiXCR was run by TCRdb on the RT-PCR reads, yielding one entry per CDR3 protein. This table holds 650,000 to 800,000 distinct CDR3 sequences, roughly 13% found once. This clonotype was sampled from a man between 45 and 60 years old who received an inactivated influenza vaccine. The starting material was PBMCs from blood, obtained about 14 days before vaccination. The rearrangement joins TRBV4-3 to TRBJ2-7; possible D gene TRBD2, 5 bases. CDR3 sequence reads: CASSQNLGDEQYF. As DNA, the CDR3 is TGCGCCAGCAGCCAAAATCTGGGAGACGAGCAGTACTTC.